This TCR beta chain was captured by sequencing in a study of neurological immune-mediated disorders. Regarding time point: longitudinal time-point 2. The V end was cut by 7 bases, the J end by 3 bases, with 15 bases between. The germline CDR1 and CDR2 sequences are SNHLY and FYNNEI. The CDR3 covers 15 residues. A single record per CDR3 protein comes from TCRdb applying MiXCR to the 5' RACE reads. The sample comprises more than 30,000 distinct CDR3 sequences, 13% of which are singletons, and 2% to 2.5% rests with the top ten. Ten or more counts support this clonotype. Antigen specificity is unknown. The study, taken as a whole, reports: None of the CDR3 amino acid sequences of expanded clones recurred across subjects, suggesting private repertoires in all groups.

The sequenced sample was PBMCs. This sequence originates from a woman aged 40 to 50 in good health. This chain uses TRBV2 with TRBJ1-4; D not certain. The CDR3 coding sequence is TGTGCCAGCATGCCCCTCTTGGGCTCTAATGAAAAACTGTTTTTT. Its translation is CASMPLLGSNEKLFF.